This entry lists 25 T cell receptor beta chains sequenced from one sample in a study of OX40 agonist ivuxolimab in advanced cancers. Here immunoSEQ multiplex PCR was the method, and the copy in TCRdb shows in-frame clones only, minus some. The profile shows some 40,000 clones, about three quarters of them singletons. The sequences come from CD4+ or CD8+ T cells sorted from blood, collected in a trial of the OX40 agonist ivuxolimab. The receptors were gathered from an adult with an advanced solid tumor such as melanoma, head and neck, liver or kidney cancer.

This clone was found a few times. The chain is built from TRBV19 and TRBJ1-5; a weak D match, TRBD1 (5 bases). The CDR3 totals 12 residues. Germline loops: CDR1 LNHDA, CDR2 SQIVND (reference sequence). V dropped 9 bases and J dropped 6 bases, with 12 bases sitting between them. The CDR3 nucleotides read TGTGCCAGCAGGGCGGTGGCTCAGCCCCAGCATTTT. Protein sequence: CASRAVAQPQHF.

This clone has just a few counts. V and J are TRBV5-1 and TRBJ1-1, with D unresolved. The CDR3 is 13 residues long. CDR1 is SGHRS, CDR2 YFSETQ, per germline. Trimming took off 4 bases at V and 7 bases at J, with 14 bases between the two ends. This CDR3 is CASSLPGGLEAFF. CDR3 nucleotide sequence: TGCGCCAGCAGCCTGCCGGGCGGCCTTGAAGCTTTCTTT. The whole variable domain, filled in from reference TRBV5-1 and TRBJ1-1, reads KAGVTQTPRYLIKTRGQQVTLSCSPISGHRSVSWYQQTPGQGLQFLFEYFSETQRNKGNFPGRFSGRQFSNSRSEMNVSTLELGDSALYLCASSLPGGLEAFFGQGTRLTVV.

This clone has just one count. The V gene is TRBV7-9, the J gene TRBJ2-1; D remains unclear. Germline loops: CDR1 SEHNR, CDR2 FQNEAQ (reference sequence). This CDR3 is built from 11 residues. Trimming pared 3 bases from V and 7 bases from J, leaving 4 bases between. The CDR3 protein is CASSFDNEQFF. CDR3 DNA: TGTGCCAGCAGCTTCGATAATGAGCAGTTCTTC.

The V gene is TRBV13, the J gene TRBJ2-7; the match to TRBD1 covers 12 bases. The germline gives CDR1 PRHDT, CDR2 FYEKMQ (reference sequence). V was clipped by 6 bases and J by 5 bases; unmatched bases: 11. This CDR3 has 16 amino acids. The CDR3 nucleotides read TGTGCCAGCAGTCGATCCCCCGGGACAGGGGGCGACGAGCAGTACTTC. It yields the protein CASSRSPGTGGDEQYF.

The CDR3 spells CASSFSGGLAKNIQYF. CDR3 sequence (DNA): TGTGCCAGCAGCTTTAGCGGGGGGCTAGCCAAAAACATTCAGTACTTC. V gene TRBV5-6 combines with J gene TRBJ2-4; 10 bases match TRBD2. The trim removed 2 bases at V and 0 bases at J, leaving 2 bases unmatched. Germline CDR1 SGHDT, CDR2 YYEEEE. There are 16 residues in the CDR3.

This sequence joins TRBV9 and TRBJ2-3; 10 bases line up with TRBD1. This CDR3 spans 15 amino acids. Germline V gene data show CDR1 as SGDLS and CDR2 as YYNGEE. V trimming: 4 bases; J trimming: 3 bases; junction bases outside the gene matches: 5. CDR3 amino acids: CASSHRDRGTDTQYF. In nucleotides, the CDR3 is TGTGCCAGCAGCCACCGGGACAGGGGAACAGATACGCAGTATTTT.

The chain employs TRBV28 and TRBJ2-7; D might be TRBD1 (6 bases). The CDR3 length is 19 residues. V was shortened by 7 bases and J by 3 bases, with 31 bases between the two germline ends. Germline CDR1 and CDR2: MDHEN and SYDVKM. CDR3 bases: TGTGCCAGCACTCCCCCCGGCAGGGGAGCAGCGAGAACCTTCTACGAGCAGTACTTC. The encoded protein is CASTPPGRGAARTFYEQYF.

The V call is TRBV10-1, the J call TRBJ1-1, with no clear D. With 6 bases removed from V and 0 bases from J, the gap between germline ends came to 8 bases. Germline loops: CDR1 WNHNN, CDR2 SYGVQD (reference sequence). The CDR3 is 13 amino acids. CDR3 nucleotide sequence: TGCGCCAGCAGCGCAGAACTGAACACTGAAGCTTTCTTT. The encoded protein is CASSAELNTEAFF.

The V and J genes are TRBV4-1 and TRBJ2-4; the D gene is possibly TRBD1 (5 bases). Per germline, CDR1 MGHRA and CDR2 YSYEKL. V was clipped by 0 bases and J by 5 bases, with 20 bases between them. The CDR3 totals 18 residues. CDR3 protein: CASSQEFRVAARENIQYF. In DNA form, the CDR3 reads TGCGCCAGCAGCCAAGAATTCAGGGTCGCGGCTCGGGAAAACATTCAGTACTTC.

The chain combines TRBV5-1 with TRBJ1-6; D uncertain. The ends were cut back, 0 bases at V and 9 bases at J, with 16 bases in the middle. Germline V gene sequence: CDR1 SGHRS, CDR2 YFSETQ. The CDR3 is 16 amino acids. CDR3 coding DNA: TGCGCCAGCAGCTTGGGTGGAGCGAATAAGGCTTCACCCCTCCACTTT. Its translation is CASSLGGANKASPLHF.

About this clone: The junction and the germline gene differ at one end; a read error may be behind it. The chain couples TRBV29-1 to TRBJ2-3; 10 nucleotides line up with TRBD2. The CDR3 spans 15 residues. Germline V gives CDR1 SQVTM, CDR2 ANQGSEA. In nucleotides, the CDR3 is TGCAGCGGTGAACTGCTAGCGGGAGCGAGAGATACGCAGTATTTT. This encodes CSGELLAGARDTQYF.

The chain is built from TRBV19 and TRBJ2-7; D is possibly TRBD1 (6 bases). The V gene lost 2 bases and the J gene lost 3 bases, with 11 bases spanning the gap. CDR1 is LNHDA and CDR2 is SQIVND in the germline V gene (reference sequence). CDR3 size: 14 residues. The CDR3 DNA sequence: TGTGCCAGTAGTATACTTCCAGGGGTCTACGAGCAGTACTTC. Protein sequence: CASSILPGVYEQYF.

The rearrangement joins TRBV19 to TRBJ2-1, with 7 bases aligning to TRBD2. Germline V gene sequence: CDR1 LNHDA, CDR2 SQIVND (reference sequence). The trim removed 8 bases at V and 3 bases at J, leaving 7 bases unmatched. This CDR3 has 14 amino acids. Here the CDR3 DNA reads TGTGCCAGTTCCTTCGGGGGGTACTACAATGAGCAGTTCTTC. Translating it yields CASSFGGYYNEQFF.

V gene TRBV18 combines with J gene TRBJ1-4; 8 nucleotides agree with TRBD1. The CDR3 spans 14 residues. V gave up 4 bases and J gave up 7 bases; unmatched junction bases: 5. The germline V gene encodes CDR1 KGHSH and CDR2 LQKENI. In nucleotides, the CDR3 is TGTGCCAGCTCACAGGACAGGGAAGGTGAAAAACTGTTTTTT. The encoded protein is CASSQDREGEKLFF.

The CDR3 coding sequence is TGTGCCAGCAGTTACGAGGACAGATTCCACACTGAAGCTTTCTTT. It codes for CASSYEDRFHTEAFF. This rearrangement joins TRBV6-6 to TRBJ1-1, with D possibly TRBD1 on 6 matching bases. Germline V gene data show CDR1 as MNHNY and CDR2 as SVGAGI (reference sequence). V was cut by 2 bases and J by 3 bases, with 13 bases left in between. The CDR3 covers 15 residues.

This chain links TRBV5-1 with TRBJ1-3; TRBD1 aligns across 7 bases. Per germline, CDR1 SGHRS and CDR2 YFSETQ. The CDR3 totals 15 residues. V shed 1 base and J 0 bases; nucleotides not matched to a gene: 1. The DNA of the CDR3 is TGCGCCAGCAGCTTGAACAGGGGCTCTGGAAACACCATATATTTT. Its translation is CASSLNRGSGNTIYF.

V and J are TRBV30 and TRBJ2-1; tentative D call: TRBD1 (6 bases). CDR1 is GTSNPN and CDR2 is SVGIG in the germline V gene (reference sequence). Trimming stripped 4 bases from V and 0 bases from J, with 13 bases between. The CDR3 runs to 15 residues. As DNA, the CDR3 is TGTGCCTGGACTGTACAGGGTAGCTCCTACAATGAGCAGTTCTTC. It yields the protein CAWTVQGSSYNEQFF.

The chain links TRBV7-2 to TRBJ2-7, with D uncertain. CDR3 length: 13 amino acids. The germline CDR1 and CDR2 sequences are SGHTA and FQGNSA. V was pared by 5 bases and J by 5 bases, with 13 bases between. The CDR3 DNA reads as TGTGCCAGCAGCGGGTCGTGGGAAAACGAGCAGTACTTC. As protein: CASSGSWENEQYF.

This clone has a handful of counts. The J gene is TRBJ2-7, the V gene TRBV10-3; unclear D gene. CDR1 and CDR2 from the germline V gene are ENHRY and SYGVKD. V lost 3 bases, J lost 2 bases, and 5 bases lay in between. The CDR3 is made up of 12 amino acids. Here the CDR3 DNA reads TGTGCCATCAGTGACGGTCCCTACGAGCAGTACTTC. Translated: CAISDGPYEQYF.

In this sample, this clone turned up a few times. CDR3 nucleotides: TGTGCCAGATCATCAGGGGTGGGGGAGACCCAGTACTTC. Amino acid sequence: CARSSGVGETQYF. The chain joins TRBV6-1 to TRBJ2-5; a possible D gene is TRBD1 (6 bases). The germline V gene encodes CDR1 MNHNS and CDR2 SASEGT. The CDR3 spans 13 residues. V was clipped by 9 bases and J by 5 bases, with 16 bases between them.

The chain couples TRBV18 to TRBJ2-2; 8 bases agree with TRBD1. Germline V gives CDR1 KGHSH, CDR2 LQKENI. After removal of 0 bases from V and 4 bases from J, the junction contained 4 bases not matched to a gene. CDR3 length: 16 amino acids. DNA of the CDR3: TGTGCCAGCTCACCACCGGGGGGACAGGCCACCGGGGAGCTGTTTTTT. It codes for CASSPPGGQATGELFF.

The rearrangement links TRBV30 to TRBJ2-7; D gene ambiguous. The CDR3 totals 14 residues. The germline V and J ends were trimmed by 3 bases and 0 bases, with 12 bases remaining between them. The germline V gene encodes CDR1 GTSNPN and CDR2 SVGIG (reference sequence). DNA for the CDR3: TGTGCCTGGAGGGGTTTGGGCAGCTCCTACGAGCAGTACTTC. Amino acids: CAWRGLGSSYEQYF.

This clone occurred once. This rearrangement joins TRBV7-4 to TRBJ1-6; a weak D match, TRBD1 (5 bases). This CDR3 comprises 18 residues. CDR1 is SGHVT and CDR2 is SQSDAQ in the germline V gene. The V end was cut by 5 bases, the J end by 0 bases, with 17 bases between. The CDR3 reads CASSPVGGARSYNSPLHF. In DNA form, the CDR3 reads TGTGCCAGCAGCCCAGTGGGCGGGGCCCGCTCCTATAATTCACCCCTCCACTTT.

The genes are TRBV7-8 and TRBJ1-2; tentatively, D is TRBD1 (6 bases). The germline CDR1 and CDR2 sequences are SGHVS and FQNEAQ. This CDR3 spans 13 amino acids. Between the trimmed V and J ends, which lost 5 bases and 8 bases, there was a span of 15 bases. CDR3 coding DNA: TGTGCCAGCAGCCCCGGAGGGGGATGGGGCTACACCTTC. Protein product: CASSPGGGWGYTF.

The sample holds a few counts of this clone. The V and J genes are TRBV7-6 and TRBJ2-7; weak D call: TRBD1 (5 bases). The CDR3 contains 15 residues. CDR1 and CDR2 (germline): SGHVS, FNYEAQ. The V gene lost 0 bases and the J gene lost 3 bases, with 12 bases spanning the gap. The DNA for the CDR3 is TGTGCCAGCAGCTTAGCACCAGGACAAAACTACGAGCAGTACTTC. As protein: CASSLAPGQNYEQYF.